This TCR beta chain was retrieved from a study of human T cells and chemical hapten exposure. Study information: Subjects had 2% DPC placed on 2 cm by 2 cm of upper inner arm skin for sensitization.

Time point here: pre-sensitization, week 0. Regarding treatment: therapeutic diphenylcyclopropenone sensitization with weekly scalp DPC. Researchers extracted total RNA from unfractionated whole blood. Trimming removed 1 base from V and 4 bases from J; junction bases left unmatched: 6. Germline V lookup: CDR1 LGHDT, CDR2 YNNKEL (reference sequence). The CDR3 covers 15 residues. Each CDR3 protein gets one entry after TCRdb re-called the RACE reads with MiXCR. The table shows about 350,000 distinct CDR3 sequences, with around 5% occurring only once. Study findings and constraints: No shift was seen in TCRs above 1 in 1000 frequency with DPC sensitization.

This clonotype was seen many times. Its antigen is still unknown. The receptor's source is a woman aged 18-30 years with alopecia areata. Some clones in this sample may be carry-over from other donors' samples. This rearrangement joins TRBV3-1 to TRBJ2-5; 7 positions match TRBD2. The sequences come from whole blood, collected in connection with sensitization to the hapten diphenylcyclopropenone (DPC). CDR3 sequence reads: CASSQAGGGGETQYF. The CDR3 nucleotides are TGTGCCAGCAGCCAAGCGGGGGGAGGAGGAGAGACCCAGTACTTC.